These 23 T cell receptor beta chains came from one sample sequenced in a study of blood T cell repertoires in COVID-19. Some clones are missing from TCRdb's copy, which holds only in-frame ones; the method was immunoSEQ multiplex PCR. The data contain 140,000 to 150,000 clones, 88% of them singletons. The sample consisted of peripheral blood. The receptors were sampled from a human donor in a cohort sampled during active COVID-19.

The gene calls are TRBV5-1 and TRBJ2-7, with 8 bases lining up with TRBD1. Germline lookup yields CDR1 SGHRS and CDR2 YFSETQ. The V segment lost 1 base and the J segment 2 bases; nucleotides outside the gene matches: 5. This CDR3 has 15 residues. CDR3 nucleotides: TGCGCCAGCAGCTTGATGCAGGGGGCAGCCTACGAGCAGTACTTC. Its translation is CASSLMQGAAYEQYF.

The chain carries TRBV10-2 and TRBJ2-2; perhaps TRBD1 as D (6 bases). Per the germline V gene, CDR1 is WSHSY and CDR2 is SAAADI. V lost 7 bases to trimming and J lost 4 bases, with 10 bases between them. This CDR3 spans 13 amino acids. The CDR3 loop reads CASKTGTTGELFF. The CDR3 DNA reads as TGCGCCAGCAAAACAGGGACCACCGGGGAGCTGTTTTTT.

In its sample, this clone was seen once. V and J are TRBV6-2 or TRBV6-3 and TRBJ2-1; D possibly corresponds to TRBD2 (6 bases). This CDR3 has 15 residues. Trimming took off 2 bases at V and 9 bases at J, with 17 bases between the two ends. Germline CDR1 and CDR2: MNHEY and SVGEGT. CDR3 coding DNA: TGTGCCAGCAGTTACGGGGGGAACCGATGGAGTGAGCAGTTCTTC. This translates into CASSYGGNRWSEQFF.

This chain uses TRBV4-3 with TRBJ2-2; 8 bases agree with TRBD1. This CDR3 region has 15 residues. V lost 3 bases, J lost 5 bases, and 5 bases stayed unmatched. CDR1 and CDR2 (germline): LGHNA, YSLEER. CDR3 sequence (DNA): TGCGCCAGCAGCCAGTCGGACAGGGTTACCGGGGAGCTGTTTTTT. This gives the protein CASSQSDRVTGELFF.

V gene TRBV28 combines with J gene TRBJ2-3; 11 positions agree with TRBD2. There are 16 residues in the CDR3. V shed 6 bases, J shed 2 bases, and the junction held 7 bases outside the gene matches. Germline lookup yields CDR1 MDHEN and CDR2 SYDVKM. Here the CDR3 DNA reads TGTGCCAGCAGAGACAGACTAGCGGGGAACACAGATACGCAGTATTTT. Its translation: CASRDRLAGNTDTQYF.

CDR3 nucleotides: TGTGCCAGCAGCTCGGGACAGAGCCCACTACTAAGCACAGATACGCAGTATTTT. The encoded protein is CASSSGQSPLLSTDTQYF. This chain links TRBV5-8 with TRBJ2-3, with 7 positions matching TRBD1. Germline values: CDR1 SGHTS, CDR2 YDEGEE. The CDR3 spans 18 residues. J was trimmed by 0 bases and V by 3 bases; bases with no gene match: 13. Supplemented by reference TRBV5-8 and TRBJ2-3, the full variable domain reads EAGVTQSPTHLIKTRGQQATLRCSPISGHTSVYWYQQALGLGLQFLLWYDEGEERNRGNFPPRFSGRQFPNYSSELNVNALELEDSALYLCASSSGQSPLLSTDTQYFGPGTRLTVL.

The V and J genes are TRBV11-3 and TRBJ2-7, with TRBD2 matching 7 bases. The germline CDR1 and CDR2 sequences are SGHNT and YENEEA. This CDR3 has 15 residues. V was pared by 1 base and J by 2 bases, with 5 bases of the junction left unmatched. CDR3 nucleotides: TGTGCCAGCAGCTTAGCGGGGAGGGGACCCTACGAGCAGTACTTC. It codes for CASSLAGRGPYEQYF.

The chain couples TRBV19 to TRBJ1-2; 9 bases match TRBD1. CDR1 and CDR2 (germline): LNHDA, SQIVND (reference sequence). V lost 1 base to trimming and J lost 4 bases; unmatched junction nucleotides: 4. The CDR3 runs 15 residues. The CDR3 sequence: CASSIATGQGYGYTF. The DNA of the CDR3 is TGTGCCAGTAGTATAGCTACGGGACAGGGCTATGGCTACACCTTC. Based on the CDR3 plus reference TRBV19 and TRBJ1-2, the full variable domain is DGGITQSPKYLFRKEGQNVTLSCEQNLNHDAMYWYRQDPGQGLRLIYYSQIVNDFQKGDIAEGYSVSREKKESFPLTVTSAQKNPTAFYLCASSIATGQGYGYTFGSGTRLTVV.

This clone was observed a few times. This chain connects TRBV4-3 to TRBJ2-7; weak D call: TRBD1 (6 bases). The V and J ends lost 0 bases and 3 bases respectively, with 9 bases between them. The CDR3 consists of 14 residues. CDR1 is LGHNA, CDR2 YSLEER, per germline. CDR3 protein: CASSQERQVYEQYF. As DNA, the CDR3 is TGCGCCAGCAGCCAAGAGCGACAGGTCTACGAGCAGTACTTC.

This chain's CDR3 is CASSLESDIQYF. CDR3 DNA sequence: TGCGCCAGCAGCTTGGAATCGGACATTCAGTACTTC. The V and J genes are TRBV5-1 and TRBJ2-4; no reliable D call. Germline CDR1 is SGHRS and CDR2 is YFSETQ. V shed 0 bases and J shed 8 bases, with 6 bases lying between them. The CDR3 length is 12 residues.

V and J are TRBV19 and TRBJ1-2; TRBD1 is a possible D gene (6 bases). Trimming left V 7 bases short and J 4 bases short, with 19 bases between. The CDR3 runs to 15 residues. Germline CDR1 LNHDA, CDR2 SQIVND (reference sequence). CDR3 coding DNA: TGTGCCAGTATAGAGGGGAACGGACAGCTCTATGGCTACACCTTC. This translates into CASIEGNGQLYGYTF.

V usage is TRBV6-1 and J usage is TRBJ2-7; D is undetermined. From germline, CDR1 is MNHNS and CDR2 SASEGT. V was trimmed by 1 base and J by 1 base, leaving 8 bases between them. This CDR3 comprises 14 residues. In DNA form, the CDR3 reads TGTGCCAGCAGTGAAGTCTGGGCGTCCTACGAGCAGTACTTC. Its translation: CASSEVWASYEQYF.

J is TRBJ1-6 and V is TRBV7-8; 8 bases line up with TRBD1. This CDR3 has 17 residues. Germline-derived CDR1 and CDR2 are SGHVS and FQNEAQ. Trimming took 5 bases from V and 5 from J; bases not matched to a gene: 11. In DNA form, the CDR3 reads TGTGCCAGCAGCCCAACGGGCAGGGGGCTTGATAATTCACCCCTCCACTTT. Its protein product is CASSPTGRGLDNSPLHF.

The V gene is TRBV5-1, the J gene TRBJ2-5, with 15 bases lining up with TRBD2. The ends lost 0 bases at V and 4 bases at J; junction bases unmatched: 4. This CDR3 contains 17 residues. Germline V gene lookup returns CDR1 SGHRS and CDR2 YFSETQ. CDR3 amino acids: CASSLVGLAGGGETQYF. The DNA of the CDR3 is TGCGCCAGCAGCTTGGTTGGACTAGCGGGAGGGGGAGAGACCCAGTACTTC.

The rearrangement uses TRBV28 and TRBJ2-3; TRBD1 agrees at 9 bases. With 5 bases clipped from V and 3 bases from J, the junction kept 6 bases outside the gene matches. The germline V gene has CDR1 MDHEN and CDR2 SYDVKM. This CDR3 spans 15 amino acids. The CDR3 sequence is CASSTPGTGTDTQYF. CDR3 DNA sequence: TGTGCCAGCAGTACGCCCGGGACAGGGACAGATACGCAGTATTTT.

CDR3 nucleotides: TGTGCCAGCAGTTTACGGGGGGACACGGAAAAACTGTTTTTT. This sequence encodes CASSLRGDTEKLFF. The chain carries TRBV27 and TRBJ1-4; weak D call: TRBD1 (6 bases). CDR3 length equals 14 residues. Germline CDR1 is MNHEY and CDR2 is SMNVEV (reference sequence). Trimming removed 2 bases at V and 8 bases at J, with 12 bases between. The full variable domain, completed using reference TRBV27 and TRBJ1-4, is EAQVTQNPRYLITVTGKKLTVTCSQNMNHEYMSWYRQDPGLGLRQIYYSMNVEVTDKGDVPEGYKVSRKEKRNFPLILESPSPNQTSLYFCASSLRGDTEKLFFGSGTQLSVL.

This clone was seen only once. The rearrangement links TRBV24-1 to TRBJ1-2; 7 nucleotides agree with TRBD1. CDR1 and CDR2 (germline): KGHDR, SFDVKD. V dropped 2 bases and J dropped 0; count of bases not matched to a gene: 5. There are 16 residues in the CDR3. CDR3 region: CATSDSPTGPNYGYTF. The CDR3, as DNA: TGTGCCACCAGTGATTCGCCGACAGGGCCTAACTATGGCTACACCTTC.

The chain couples TRBV7-2 to TRBJ2-7, with a weak D call TRBD1 (5 bases). V was cut by 6 bases and J by 1 base, with 10 bases left in between. The CDR3 totals 13 residues. From germline, CDR1 is SGHTA and CDR2 FQGNSA. The CDR3 here is CASRLRESYEQYF. DNA of the CDR3: TGTGCCAGCAGACTCAGGGAATCCTACGAGCAGTACTTC.

The chain links TRBV14 to TRBJ1-4; TRBD1 agrees at 7 bases. Germline CDR1 is SGHDN and CDR2 is FVKESK. The CDR3 consists of 16 residues. The trim removed 1 base at V and 2 bases at J, leaving 4 bases unmatched. This chain's CDR3 is CASSQGTGVTNEKLFF. The CDR3 nucleotides read TGTGCCAGCAGCCAAGGCACAGGGGTCACTAATGAAAAACTGTTTTTT.

The chain links TRBV6-5 to TRBJ2-5, with a weak D call TRBD1 (6 bases). The CDR3 contains 14 residues. V was cut by 5 bases and J by 1 base, with 11 bases left in between. CDR1 is MNHEY, CDR2 SVGAGI, per germline. CDR3 sequence reads: CASSRTGSQETQYF. In DNA form, the CDR3 reads TGTGCCAGCAGTCGAACAGGGTCCCAAGAGACCCAGTACTTC.

The gene calls are TRBV28 and TRBJ1-1, with D possibly TRBD1 on 5 matching bases. The germline V gene has CDR1 MDHEN and CDR2 SYDVKM. CDR3 length: 13 residues. The ends were cut back, 3 bases at V and 6 bases at J, with 11 bases in the middle. The CDR3 protein is CASSFSGYPEAFF. The CDR3 nucleotides are TGTGCCAGCAGTTTCTCAGGGTACCCTGAAGCTTTCTTT.

This clone was detected once. The chain employs TRBV11-3 and TRBJ2-1; D is perhaps TRBD1 (5 bases). This CDR3 has 13 residues. V lost 0 bases to trimming and J lost 6 bases, with 6 bases between them. Germline assignment: CDR1 SGHNT and CDR2 YENEEA. CDR3 coding DNA: TGTGCCAGCAGCTTAGACAGGGTCAATGAGCAGTTCTTC. Translated, it gives CASSLDRVNEQFF.

This chain uses TRBV7-8 with TRBJ2-7, with D possibly being TRBD2 (6 bases). V was trimmed by 5 bases and J by 3 bases, leaving 14 bases between them. Germline V lookup: CDR1 SGHVS, CDR2 FQNEAQ. The CDR3 has 14 amino acids. This chain's CDR3 is CASSPPGLLYEQYF. The CDR3 DNA sequence: TGTGCCAGCAGCCCGCCGGGACTCCTCTACGAGCAGTACTTC.